This TCR beta chain was sequenced for a study of blood T cell repertoires in COVID-19. Clones were read by immunoSEQ multiplex PCR, and TCRdb kept only the in-frame ones, dropping some. The sample has approximately 210,000 clones; 70% to 85% are singletons. The germline V gene has CDR1 KGHSH and CDR2 LQKENI. The junction had 8 bases not matched to a gene; V was cut back by 3 bases and J by 11 bases. This CDR3 is built from 14 residues. This clone has a single count. The clonotype originates from a man aged 40-50 years who had recovered from COVID-19. The sequenced sample consisted of PBMCs or T cells enriched from blood (not recorded which). The rearrangement links TRBV18 to TRBJ1-3, with 9 bases fitting TRBD1. CDR3 in DNA: TGTGCCAGCTCACCTCGGGACAGGGAATCGGCCATATATTTT. Amino acid sequence: CASSPRDRESAIYF.